The source of this T cell receptor beta chain is a study of CD8 T cells in Susac syndrome. In germline, CDR1 is SGHRS, CDR2 YFSETQ. The V and J ends lost 4 bases and 3 bases respectively, with 17 bases between them. The CDR3 sequence is 15 residues long. Remarks on this clonotype: Antigen unknown.

Study results and caveats: The study's TCR sequencing and HLA analysis drew on a certain number of individuals. That number was acknowledged as relatively small.

About 0.5 to 1 ug RNA was reverse transcribed with random hexamers. Amplification of TCR beta CDR3 was carried out by immunoSEQ multiplex PCR, which covered 54 Vbeta and 13 Jbeta segments. TCRdb used MiXCR to reprocess the immunoSEQ multiplex PCR reads, holding one entry per CDR3 protein. The table has roughly 180,000 distinct CDR3 sequences, 85% to 95% seen once. The sequenced sample consisted of CD4+ T cells from PBMCs. The rearrangement joins TRBV5-1 to TRBJ2-7, with TRBD2 as a possible D gene (6 bases). This clonotype was obtained from a human donor with multiple sclerosis. The CDR3 region is CASSPSGTRLYEQYF. The CDR3 nucleotides read TGCGCCAGCAGCCCCTCCGGGACTCGCCTCTACGAGCAGTACTTC. The full variable domain, completed using reference TRBV5-1 and TRBJ2-7, is KAGVTQTPRYLIKTRGQQVTLSCSPISGHRSVSWYQQTPGQGLQFLFEYFSETQRNKGNFPGRFSGRQFSNSRSEMNVSTLELGDSALYLCASSPSGTRLYEQYFGPGTRLTVT.